The sequence of this T cell receptor beta chain was determined in a study of T cell changes during pregnancy in multiple sclerosis. V lost 4 bases and J 7 bases, leaving 8 bases between the germline ends. The CDR3 extends over 11 amino acids. Germline CDR1 SGHDN, CDR2 FVKESK. The protocol was immunoSEQ multiplex PCR, while the TCRdb copy is restricted to in-frame clones and leaves out a portion. This table has some 41,000 clones, roughly 91% appearing once. Sequencing input: PBMCs (not recorded whether the cells were cultured). The receptor was derived from a female donor with multiple sclerosis, enrolled in a pregnancy study. The genes are TRBV14 and TRBJ2-7; D possibly corresponds to TRBD2 (5 bases). DNA of the CDR3: TGTGCCAGCAGCCGAGGGCGGGAGCAGTACTTC. Encoded protein: CASSRGREQYF.